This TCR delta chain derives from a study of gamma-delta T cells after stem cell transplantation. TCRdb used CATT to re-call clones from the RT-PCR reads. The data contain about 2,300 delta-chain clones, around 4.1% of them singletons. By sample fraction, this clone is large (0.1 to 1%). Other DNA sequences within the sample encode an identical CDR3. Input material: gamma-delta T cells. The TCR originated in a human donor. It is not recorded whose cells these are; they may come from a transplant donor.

The CDR3 loop is CACDTVEGYKGTDKLIF. The CDR3 DNA reads TGTGCCTGTGACACCGTCGAGGGATATAAAGGCACCGATAAACTCATCTTT. This chain uses TRDV2 with TRDJ1, with D maybe TRDD3 (6 bases). The V end lost 0 bases, the J end lost 1 base, and 17 bases lay between the germline ends. CDR3 length: 17 residues. CDR1 is GEAIGNYY, CDR2 EKD, per germline.